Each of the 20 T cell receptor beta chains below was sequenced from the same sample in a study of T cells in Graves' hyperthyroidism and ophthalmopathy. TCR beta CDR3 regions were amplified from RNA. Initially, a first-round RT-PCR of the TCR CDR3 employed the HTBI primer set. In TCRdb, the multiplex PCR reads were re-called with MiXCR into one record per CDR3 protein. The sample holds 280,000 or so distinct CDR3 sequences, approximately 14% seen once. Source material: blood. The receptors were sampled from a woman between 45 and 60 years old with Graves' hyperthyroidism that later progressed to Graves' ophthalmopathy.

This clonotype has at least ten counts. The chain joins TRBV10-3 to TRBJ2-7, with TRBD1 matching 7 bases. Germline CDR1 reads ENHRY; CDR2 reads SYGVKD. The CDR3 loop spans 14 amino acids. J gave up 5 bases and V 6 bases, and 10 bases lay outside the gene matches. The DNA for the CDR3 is TGTGCCATCAGCCTACAGGGGCTCCTGGACGAGCAGTACTTC. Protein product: CAISLQGLLDEQYF.

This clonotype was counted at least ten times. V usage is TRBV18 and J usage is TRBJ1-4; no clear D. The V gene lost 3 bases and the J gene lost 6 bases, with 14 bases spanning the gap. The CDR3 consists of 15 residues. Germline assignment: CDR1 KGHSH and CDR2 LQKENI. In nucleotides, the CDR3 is TGTGCCAGCTCACCTTCGAGACAACCGGATGAAAAACTGTTTTTT. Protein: CASSPSRQPDEKLFF. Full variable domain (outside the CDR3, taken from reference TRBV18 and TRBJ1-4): NAGVMQNPRHLVRRRGQEARLRCSPMKGHSHVYWYRQLPEEGLKFMVYLQKENIIDESGMPKERFSAEFPKEGPSILRIQQVVRGDSAAYFCASSPSRQPDEKLFFGSGTQLSVL.

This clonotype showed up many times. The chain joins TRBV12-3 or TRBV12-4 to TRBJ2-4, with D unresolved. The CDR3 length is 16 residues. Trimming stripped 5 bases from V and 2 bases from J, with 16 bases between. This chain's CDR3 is CASSGVVLGTKNIQYF. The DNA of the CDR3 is TGTGCCAGCAGTGGGGTGGTCCTTGGGACCAAAAACATTCAGTACTTC.

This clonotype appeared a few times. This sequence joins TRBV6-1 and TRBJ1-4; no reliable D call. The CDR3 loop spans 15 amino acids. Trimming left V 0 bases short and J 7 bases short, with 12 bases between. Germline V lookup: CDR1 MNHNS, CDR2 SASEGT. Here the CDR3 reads CASSEAWGNGEKLFF. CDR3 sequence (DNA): TGTGCCAGCAGTGAAGCTTGGGGAAACGGTGAAAAACTGTTTTTT.

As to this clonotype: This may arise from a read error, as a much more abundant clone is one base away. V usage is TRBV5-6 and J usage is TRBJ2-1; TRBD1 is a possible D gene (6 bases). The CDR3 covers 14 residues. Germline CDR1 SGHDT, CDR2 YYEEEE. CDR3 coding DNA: TGTGCCGGCAGCTTCGCCCAGGGGCACAATGAGCAGTTCTTC. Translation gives CAGSFAQGHNEQFF. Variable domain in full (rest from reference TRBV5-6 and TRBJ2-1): DAGVTQSPTHLIKTRGQQVTLRCSPKSGHDTVSWYQQALGQGPQFIFQYYEEEERQRGNFPDRFSGHQFPNYSSELNVNALLLGDSALYLCAGSFAQGHNEQFFGPGTRLTVL.

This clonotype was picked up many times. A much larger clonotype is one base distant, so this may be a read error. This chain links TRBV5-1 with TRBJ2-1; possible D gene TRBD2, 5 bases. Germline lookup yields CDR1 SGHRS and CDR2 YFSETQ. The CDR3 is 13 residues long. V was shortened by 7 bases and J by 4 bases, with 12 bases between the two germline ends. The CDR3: CASGADYYNEQFF. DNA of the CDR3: TGCGCCAGCGGCGCTGACTATTACAATGAGCAGTTCTTC.

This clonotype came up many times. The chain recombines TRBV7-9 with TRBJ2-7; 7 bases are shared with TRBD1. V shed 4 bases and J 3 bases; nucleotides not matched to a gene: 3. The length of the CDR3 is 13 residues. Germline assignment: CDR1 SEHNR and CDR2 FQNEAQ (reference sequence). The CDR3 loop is CASSYQGDYEQYF. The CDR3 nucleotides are TGTGCCAGCAGCTACCAGGGGGACTACGAGCAGTACTTC.

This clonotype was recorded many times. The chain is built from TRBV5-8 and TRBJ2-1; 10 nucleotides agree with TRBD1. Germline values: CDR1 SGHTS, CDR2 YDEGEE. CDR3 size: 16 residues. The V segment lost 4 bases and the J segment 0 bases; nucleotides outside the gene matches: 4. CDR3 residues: CASSNDRGPSYNEQFF. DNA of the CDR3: TGTGCCAGCAGCAACGACAGGGGGCCCTCCTACAATGAGCAGTTCTTC. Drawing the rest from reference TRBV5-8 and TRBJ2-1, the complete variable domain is EAGVTQSPTHLIKTRGQQATLRCSPISGHTSVYWYQQALGLGLQFLLWYDEGEERNRGNFPPRFSGRQFPNYSSELNVNALELEDSALYLCASSNDRGPSYNEQFFGPGTRLTVL.

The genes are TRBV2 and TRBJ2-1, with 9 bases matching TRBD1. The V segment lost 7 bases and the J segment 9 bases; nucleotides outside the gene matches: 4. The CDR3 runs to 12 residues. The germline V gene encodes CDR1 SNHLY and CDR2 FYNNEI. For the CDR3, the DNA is TGTGCCAGCACCTTGGACAGGGGTGAGCAGTTCTTC. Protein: CASTLDRGEQFF.

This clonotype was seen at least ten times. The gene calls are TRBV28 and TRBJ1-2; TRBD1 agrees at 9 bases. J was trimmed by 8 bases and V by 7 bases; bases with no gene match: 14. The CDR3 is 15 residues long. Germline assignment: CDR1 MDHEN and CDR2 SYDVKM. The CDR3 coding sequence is TGTGCCAGCAAACGATTCGGACAGGGGAACTGGGGCTACACCTTC. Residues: CASKRFGQGNWGYTF.

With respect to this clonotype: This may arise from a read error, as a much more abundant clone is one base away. CDR3 region: CASSFFGTANTGELSF. DNA for the CDR3: TGTGCCAGCAGCTTCTTCGGGACAGCTAACACCGGGGAGCTGTCTTTT. The V call is TRBV11-2, the J call TRBJ2-2, with 7 nucleotides matching TRBD1. The V gene's germline CDR1 is SGHAT and CDR2 FQNNGV. The CDR3 spans 16 residues.

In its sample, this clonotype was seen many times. The CDR3 sequence: CASSQDGRGISGNTIYF. CDR3 bases: TGCGCCAGCAGCCAAGATGGACGGGGTATCTCTGGAAACACCATATATTTT. This chain uses TRBV4-1 with TRBJ1-3; D is uncertain. In germline, CDR1 is MGHRA, CDR2 YSYEKL. The V end was cut by 0 bases, the J end by 0 bases, with 12 bases between. CDR3 length: 17 residues.

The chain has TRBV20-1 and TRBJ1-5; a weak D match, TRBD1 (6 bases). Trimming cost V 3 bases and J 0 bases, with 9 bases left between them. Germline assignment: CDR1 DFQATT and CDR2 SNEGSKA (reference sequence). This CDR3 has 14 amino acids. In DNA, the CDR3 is TGCAGTGCTAGCGGGGGCCATAGCAATCAGCCCCAGCATTTT. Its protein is CSASGGHSNQPQHF.

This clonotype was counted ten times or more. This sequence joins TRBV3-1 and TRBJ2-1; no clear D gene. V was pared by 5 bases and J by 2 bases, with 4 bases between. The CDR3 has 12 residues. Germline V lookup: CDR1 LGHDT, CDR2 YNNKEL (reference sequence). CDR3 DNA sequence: TGTGCCAGCAGCTTCCCCTACAATGAGCAGTTCTTC. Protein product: CASSFPYNEQFF.

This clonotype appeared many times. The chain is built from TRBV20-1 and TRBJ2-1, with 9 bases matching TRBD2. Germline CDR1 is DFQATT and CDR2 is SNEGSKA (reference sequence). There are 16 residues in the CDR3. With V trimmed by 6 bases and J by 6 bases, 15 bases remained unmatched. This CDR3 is CSARRTSGFPPNEQFF. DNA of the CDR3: TGCAGTGCCCGCCGTACTAGCGGGTTCCCCCCCAATGAGCAGTTCTTC.

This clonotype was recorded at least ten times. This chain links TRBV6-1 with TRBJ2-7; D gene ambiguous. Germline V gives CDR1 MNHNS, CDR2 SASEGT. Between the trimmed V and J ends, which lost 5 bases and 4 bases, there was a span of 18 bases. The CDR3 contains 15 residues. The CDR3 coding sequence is TGTGCCAGCAGTTCCGCAAGTGACCCCCGTTACGAGCAGTACTTC. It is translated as CASSSASDPRYEQYF.

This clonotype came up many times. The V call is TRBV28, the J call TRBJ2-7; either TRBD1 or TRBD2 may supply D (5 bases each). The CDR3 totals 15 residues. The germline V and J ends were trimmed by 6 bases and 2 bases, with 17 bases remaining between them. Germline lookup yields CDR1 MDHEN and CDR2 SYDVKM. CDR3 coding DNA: TGTGCCAGCAGCCCACCGGGGTGGGGCGCCTACGAGCAGTACTTC. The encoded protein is CASSPPGWGAYEQYF.

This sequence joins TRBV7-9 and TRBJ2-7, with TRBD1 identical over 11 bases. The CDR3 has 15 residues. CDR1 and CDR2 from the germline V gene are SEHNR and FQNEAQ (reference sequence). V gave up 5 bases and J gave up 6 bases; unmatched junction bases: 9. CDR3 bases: TGTGCCAGCAGCATCCGGGACAGGGGGGTAAGCGAGCAGTACTTC. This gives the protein CASSIRDRGVSEQYF.

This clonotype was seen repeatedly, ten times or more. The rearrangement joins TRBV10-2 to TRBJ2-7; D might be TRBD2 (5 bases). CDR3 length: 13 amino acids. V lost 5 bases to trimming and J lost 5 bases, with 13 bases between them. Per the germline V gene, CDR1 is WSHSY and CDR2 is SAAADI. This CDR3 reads CASSPRDFHEQYF. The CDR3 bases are TGCGCCAGCAGTCCGAGGGATTTCCACGAGCAGTACTTC.

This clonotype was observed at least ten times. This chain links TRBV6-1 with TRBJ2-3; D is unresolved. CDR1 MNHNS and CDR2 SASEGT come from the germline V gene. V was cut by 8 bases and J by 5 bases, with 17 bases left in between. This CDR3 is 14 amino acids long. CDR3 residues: CASRYLGPGDTQYF. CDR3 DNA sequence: TGTGCCAGCCGATACTTAGGGCCGGGAGATACGCAGTATTTT.